The 21 T cell receptor beta chains in this list originate from one sample, sequenced in a study of T cell repertoires in cytomegalovirus infection. MiXCR, run by TCRdb on the reads, gives a single entry per CDR3 protein. The sample has some 150,000 distinct CDR3 sequences; about 6.1% are singletons. The material sequenced was PBMCs. The receptor source for this set is a human donor in good health (CMV status not recorded). Some clones in this sample may be carry-over from other donors' samples.

This clonotype was seen repeatedly, ten times or more. V and J are TRBV7-8 and TRBJ2-7; D is possibly TRBD2 (5 bases). CDR3 length: 14 amino acids. Germline-derived CDR1 and CDR2 are SGHVS and FQNEAQ. The V end was cut by 2 bases, the J end by 4 bases, with 12 bases between. Written as DNA, the CDR3 is TGTGCCAGCAGCTTAAGAGGGCGCGGTTACGAGCAGTACTTC. It yields the protein CASSLRGRGYEQYF.

The sample holds many counts of this clonotype. J is TRBJ2-2 and V is TRBV10-3; D is tentatively TRBD1 or TRBD2 (5 bases each). V was pared by 4 bases and J by 5 bases, with 11 bases between. The CDR3 is 14 residues long. The germline CDR1 and CDR2 sequences are ENHRY and SYGVKD. The CDR3 here is CAISAGPTTGELFF. The CDR3, as DNA: TGTGCCATCAGTGCGGGACCGACGACCGGGGAGCTGTTTTTT.

This clonotype was counted many times. The chain carries TRBV20-1 and TRBJ1-1, with a possible D match to TRBD1 (5 bases). In germline, CDR1 is DFQATT, CDR2 SNEGSKA (reference sequence). CDR3 length: 15 amino acids. Deletions cut 4 bases from V and 5 bases from J, with 20 bases between. The CDR3 DNA reads as TGCAGTGCTAAGGGGTCCCGCAGGGCGGGTACTGAAGCTTTCTTT. Its translation is CSAKGSRRAGTEAFF.

The CDR3 bases are TGCAGCGTAAAAACGGGCACACTAGCCAAAAACATTCAGTACTTC. It yields the protein CSVKTGTLAKNIQYF. The chain recombines TRBV29-1 with TRBJ2-4; D gene ambiguous. Germline V lookup: CDR1 SQVTM, CDR2 ANQGSEA. V was clipped by 6 bases and J by 0 bases, with 15 bases between them. This CDR3 has 15 residues.

Comments on this clonotype: A read error may be the cause here, since a much bigger clone is one base away. The chain links TRBV4-1 to TRBJ2-7; D unclear. The CDR3 totals 14 residues. From germline, CDR1 is MGHRA and CDR2 YSYEKL. The CDR3 sequence is CACSQDLGSNEQYF. In nucleotides, the CDR3 is TGCGCCTGCAGCCAAGATCTGGGGTCAAACGAGCAGTACTTC.

This clonotype was counted ten times or more. V gene TRBV5-8 combines with J gene TRBJ1-5; D is unclear. CDR3 length equals 16 residues. Germline V gene lookup returns CDR1 SGHTS and CDR2 YDEGEE. The germline V and J ends were trimmed by 0 bases and 2 bases, with 12 bases remaining between them. CDR3 amino acids: CASSLEILGGNQPQHF. CDR3 bases: TGTGCCAGCAGCTTGGAAATACTAGGAGGCAATCAGCCCCAGCATTTT.

This clonotype has a count of ten or more. This chain uses TRBV7-8 with TRBJ2-7; D possibly uses TRBD1 or TRBD2 (5 bases each). CDR3 size: 15 residues. V lost 1 base and J 8 bases, leaving 18 bases between the germline ends. Germline V lookup: CDR1 SGHVS, CDR2 FQNEAQ. CDR3 residues: CASSLGAGTDLKQYF. Here the CDR3 DNA reads TGTGCCAGCAGCTTAGGGGCCGGGACGGACCTTAAGCAGTACTTC.

This clonotype was observed at least ten times. This sequence joins TRBV5-1 and TRBJ1-6; D ambiguous. Deletions cut 0 bases from V and 11 bases from J, with 9 bases between. This CDR3 comprises 13 residues. The V gene's germline CDR1 is SGHRS and CDR2 YFSETQ. CDR3 residues: CASSLGPNTPLHF. CDR3 coding DNA: TGCGCCAGCAGCTTGGGGCCGAATACACCCCTCCACTTT.

This clonotype has only a few counts. The J gene is TRBJ2-2, the V gene TRBV5-1; D gene ambiguous. V dropped 3 bases and J dropped 3 bases, with 15 bases sitting between them. There are 16 residues in the CDR3. Germline lookup yields CDR1 SGHRS and CDR2 YFSETQ. Here the CDR3 reads CASSWLLGEDTGELFF. The CDR3 DNA reads TGCGCCAGCAGCTGGCTTCTGGGCGAGGACACCGGGGAGCTGTTTTTT.

Ten or more counts support this clonotype. The chain is built from TRBV7-2 and TRBJ2-5, with 13 bases identical to TRBD2. From germline, CDR1 is SGHTA and CDR2 FQGNSA. The junction had 6 bases not matched to a gene; V was cut back by 3 bases and J by 5 bases. CDR3 size: 16 residues. CDR3 residues: CASSFRTSGGRETQYF. CDR3 DNA sequence: TGTGCCAGCAGCTTCAGGACTAGCGGGGGTAGGGAGACCCAGTACTTC.

The rearrangement joins TRBV2 to TRBJ2-5, with D uncertain. In germline, CDR1 is SNHLY, CDR2 FYNNEI. The CDR3 consists of 14 residues. Between the trimmed V and J ends, which lost 3 bases and 6 bases, there was a span of 14 bases. The CDR3, as DNA: TGTGCCAGCAGTGATAACCTTGGAGTGAAGACCCAGTACTTC. Amino acids: CASSDNLGVKTQYF. Drawing the rest from reference TRBV2 and TRBJ2-5, the complete variable domain is EPEVTQTPSHQVTQMGQEVILRCVPISNHLYFYWYRQILGQKVEFLVSFYNNEISEKSEIFDDQFSVERPDGSNFTLKIRSTKLEDSAMYFCASSDNLGVKTQYFGPGTRLLVL.

The V call is TRBV27, the J call TRBJ2-1, with D perhaps matching TRBD1 or TRBD2 (6 bases each). CDR1 and CDR2 (germline): MNHEY, SMNVEV (reference sequence). V gave up 3 bases and J gave up 4 bases, with 13 bases separating them. CDR3 length: 15 amino acids. CDR3 amino acids: CASSFSEGGYNEQFF. The CDR3 DNA reads as TGTGCCAGCAGTTTTAGTGAGGGGGGTTACAATGAGCAGTTCTTC.

This clonotype was seen at least ten times. The chain is built from TRBV5-1 and TRBJ2-7; 7 nucleotides agree with TRBD2. Germline CDR1 is SGHRS and CDR2 is YFSETQ. V gave up 6 bases and J gave up 4 bases; unmatched junction bases: 10. CDR3 length: 14 amino acids. CDR3 residues: CASNHGGIFYEQYF. In DNA, the CDR3 is TGCGCCAGCAACCACGGGGGGATTTTTTACGAGCAGTACTTC.

This clonotype occurred once. For the CDR3, the DNA is TGTGCCAGCTGCTACGGGGTCGCCTCGGAGACCCAGTACTTC. The encoded protein is CASCYGVASETQYF. The V and J genes are TRBV7-2 and TRBJ2-5; tentatively, D is TRBD2 (5 bases). The CDR3 sequence is 14 residues long. V was cut by 8 bases and J by 5 bases, with 18 bases left in between. In germline, CDR1 is SGHTA, CDR2 FQGNSA.

This clonotype was recorded at least ten times. This sequence joins TRBV7-2 and TRBJ2-1; no clear D. Trimming pared 1 base from V and 2 bases from J, leaving 6 bases between. Per the germline V gene, CDR1 is SGHTA and CDR2 is FQGNSA. The CDR3 totals 14 residues. The CDR3 sequence is CASSLDAAYNEQFF. Here the CDR3 DNA reads TGTGCCAGCAGCTTAGATGCAGCCTACAATGAGCAGTTCTTC.

In this sample, this clonotype turned up a few times. V is TRBV20-1 and J is TRBJ1-4; D unclear. V was clipped by 5 bases and J by 0 bases, with 10 bases between them. The CDR3 is 14 residues long. CDR1 is DFQATT, CDR2 SNEGSKA, per germline (reference sequence). The chain's CDR3 is CSAVGDATNEKLFF. CDR3 nucleotide sequence: TGCAGTGCTGTCGGGGATGCAACTAATGAAAAACTGTTTTTT.

This clonotype was found many times. This rearrangement joins TRBV7-2 to TRBJ2-4, with TRBD2 identical over 8 bases. The trim removed 7 bases at V and 2 bases at J, leaving 4 bases unmatched. CDR3 length: 14 residues. Per germline, CDR1 SGHTA and CDR2 FQGNSA. The CDR3 DNA sequence: TGTGCCAGCACCCGGGGGGGTTCCAAAAACATTCAGTACTTC. Translating gives CASTRGGSKNIQYF. The whole variable domain, filled in from reference TRBV7-2 and TRBJ2-4, reads GAGVSQSPSNKVTEKGKDVELRCDPISGHTALYWYRQSLGQGLEFLIYFQGNSAPDKSGLPSDRFSAERTGGSVSTLTIQRTQQEDSAVYLCASTRGGSKNIQYFGAGTRLSVL.

This clonotype was detected many times. The V and J genes are TRBV5-5 and TRBJ1-2; 9 nucleotides line up with TRBD1. V was clipped by 3 bases and J by 10 bases; unmatched bases: 13. The CDR3 has 15 amino acids. The germline gives CDR1 SGHKS, CDR2 YYEKEE (reference sequence). CDR3 sequence: CASSSTPGQGEIYTF. Here the CDR3 DNA reads TGTGCCAGCAGCTCAACCCCGGGACAGGGTGAAATCTACACCTTC.

This clonotype was recorded at least ten times. The chain employs TRBV7-2 and TRBJ2-4; tentative D call: TRBD2 (5 bases). V was trimmed by 5 bases and J by 7 bases, leaving 12 bases between them. This CDR3 is built from 13 residues. Per the germline V gene, CDR1 is SGHTA and CDR2 is FQGNSA. The CDR3 is CASSPRTGNIQYF. For the CDR3, the DNA is TGTGCCAGCAGCCCCAGGACTGGGAACATTCAGTACTTC. Full variable domain (missing parts from reference TRBV7-2 and TRBJ2-4): GAGVSQSPSNKVTEKGKDVELRCDPISGHTALYWYRQSLGQGLEFLIYFQGNSAPDKSGLPSDRFSAERTGGSVSTLTIQRTQQEDSAVYLCASSPRTGNIQYFGAGTRLSVL.

As DNA, the CDR3 is TGTGCCAGCAGTGAGGGGCTAGCGGTTCAAGAGACCCAGTACTTC. Its protein is CASSEGLAVQETQYF. The chain is built from TRBV6-1 and TRBJ2-5; 7 bases are shared with TRBD2. Trimming took 3 bases from V and 2 from J; bases not matched to a gene: 6. The CDR3 contains 15 residues. CDR1 and CDR2 from the germline V gene are MNHNS and SASEGT.

This clonotype was counted at least ten times. The CDR3: CASSFTGLTPQHF. CDR3 nucleotide sequence: TGTGCCAGCAGTTTTACAGGCCTAACGCCCCAGCATTTT. This chain joins TRBV28 and TRBJ1-5, with D possibly matching TRBD1 (5 bases). CDR1 is MDHEN, CDR2 SYDVKM, per germline. Trimming removed 3 bases from V and 9 bases from J, with 12 bases in between. CDR3 size: 13 residues.